This TCR beta chain was identified in a study of human thymus T cells. The assay was immunoSEQ multiplex PCR, and TCRdb's table has in-frame clones only and misses some. The sample lists tens of thousands of clones, 90% to 95% occurring once. Trimming pared 4 bases from V and 1 base from J, leaving 5 bases between. From germline, CDR1 is LGHNA and CDR2 YNFKEQ. CDR3 length: 14 residues. This clonotype originated in a boy younger than two with a congenital heart defect but otherwise immunologically healthy. Sequences were obtained from blood. The chain carries TRBV4-2 and TRBJ1-6; D remains ambiguous. The CDR3 DNA reads as TGTGCCAGCAGCCGGTTGTCCTATAATTCACCCCTCCACTTT. As protein: CASSRLSYNSPLHF.